These 25 T cell receptor beta chains originate from one sample sequenced in a study of cytomegalovirus exposure and HLA in healthy donors. Vbeta (60) and Jbeta (13) primers were used in the PCR. Libraries were prepared by immunoSEQ multiplex PCR; TCRdb keeps only in-frame clonotypes and omits some of them. The data show 90,000 to 110,000 clones, approximately 80% seen once. Sequencing used PBMCs. The receptor set was obtained from a male donor in good health and CMV-seronegative.

The chain carries TRBV9 and TRBJ2-7; D not certain. V lost 5 bases, J lost 2 bases, and 14 bases lay in between. The CDR3 consists of 14 residues. The germline V gene encodes CDR1 SGDLS and CDR2 YYNGEE. CDR3 residues: CASSSTYAPYEQYF. DNA for the CDR3: TGTGCCAGCAGTTCCACATACGCCCCCTACGAGCAGTACTTC.

The chain uses TRBV5-4 and TRBJ2-7; a possible D gene is TRBD2 (5 bases). The ends were cut back, 5 bases at V and 3 bases at J, with 18 bases in the middle. This CDR3 contains 15 residues. CDR1 is SGHNT, CDR2 YYREEE, per germline (reference sequence). The CDR3 DNA sequence: TGTGCCAGCAGTTTTGGGCTAGCCGGGAACTACGAGCAGTACTTC. This gives the protein CASSFGLAGNYEQYF.

This clone has just a few counts. V and J are TRBV11-2 and TRBJ2-1; no clear D. Per the germline V gene, CDR1 is SGHAT and CDR2 is FQNNGV. This CDR3 is 11 amino acids long. V lost 3 bases to trimming and J lost 9 bases, with 6 bases between them. The CDR3 is CASSFVGEQFF. The CDR3 DNA reads as TGTGCCAGCAGCTTTGTCGGTGAGCAGTTCTTC.

V usage is TRBV18 and J usage is TRBJ1-2, with 10 bases aligning to TRBD1. The CDR3 loop spans 14 amino acids. Trimming removed 3 bases from V and 5 bases from J; junction bases left unmatched: 3. Germline V CDR1 and CDR2: KGHSH, LQKENI. The CDR3 DNA sequence: TGTGCCAGCTCACCCGGACAGGGGGTATATGGCTACACCTTC. It specifies CASSPGQGVYGYTF.

This clone was detected a few times. A read error may account for a junction end that differs from germline. The CDR3 here is CASSLETGHYSNQPQHF. CDR3 bases: TGTGCCAGTAGTCTAGAGACAGGTCATTATAGCAATCAGCCCCAGCATTTT. The chain links TRBV19 to TRBJ1-5; D is perhaps TRBD1 (6 bases). CDR3 length: 17 residues. Germline V lookup: CDR1 LNHDA, CDR2 SQIVND (reference sequence).

The V gene is TRBV14, the J gene TRBJ2-5, with D hard to call. Germline V gene sequence: CDR1 SGHDN, CDR2 FVKESK. V was cut by 1 base and J by 5 bases, with 8 bases left in between. This CDR3 has 13 residues. This CDR3 is CASSQVNEETQYF. DNA for the CDR3: TGTGCCAGCAGCCAAGTTAATGAGGAGACCCAGTACTTC. Based on the CDR3 plus reference TRBV14 and TRBJ2-5, the full variable domain is EAGVTQFPSHSVIEKGQTVTLRCDPISGHDNLYWYRRVMGKEIKFLLHFVKESKQDESGMPNNRFLAERTGGTYSTLKVQPAELEDSGVYFCASSQVNEETQYFGPGTRLLVL.

This clone was counted a few times. The chain couples TRBV28 to TRBJ2-3; unclear D gene. This CDR3 is built from 15 residues. V was cut by 4 bases and J by 5 bases, with 16 bases left in between. Germline V CDR1 and CDR2: MDHEN, SYDVKM. CDR3 amino acids: CASSSHSRSQDTQYF. The CDR3, as DNA: TGTGCCAGCAGTTCCCACTCCCGGAGTCAAGATACGCAGTATTTT. Combining the CDR3 with reference TRBV28 and TRBJ2-3 gives the whole variable domain DVKVTQSSRYLVKRTGEKVFLECVQDMDHENMFWYRQDPGLGLRLIYFSYDVKMKEKGDIPEGYSVSREKKERFSLILESASTNQTSMYLCASSSHSRSQDTQYFGPGTRLTVL.

The V and J genes are TRBV6-1 and TRBJ1-1; a possible D gene is TRBD1 (6 bases). Germline CDR1 MNHNS, CDR2 SASEGT. This CDR3 is 14 amino acids long. The V and J ends lost 7 bases and 4 bases respectively, with 16 bases between them. The CDR3 spells CASTPWGRGTEAFF. The DNA of the CDR3 is TGTGCCAGCACCCCTTGGGGGCGCGGCACTGAAGCTTTCTTT.

The rearrangement uses TRBV7-9 and TRBJ1-3; 7 bases map to TRBD1. V lost 5 bases, J lost 0 bases, and 7 bases stayed unmatched. CDR3 length: 16 amino acids. Germline V gene lookup returns CDR1 SEHNR and CDR2 FQNEAQ (reference sequence). CDR3 in amino acids: CASSATRDSSGNTIYF. The CDR3 nucleotides read TGTGCCAGCAGCGCAACTCGGGACAGCTCTGGAAACACCATATATTTT.

The chain uses TRBV5-1 and TRBJ2-1; TRBD2 matches 7 bases. This CDR3 is built from 14 residues. V gave up 1 base and J gave up 4 bases; unmatched junction bases: 2. Germline V CDR1 and CDR2: SGHRS, YFSETQ. The CDR3 bases are TGCGCCAGCAGCTTGAATAGCGGGTACAATGAGCAGTTCTTC. Translation: CASSLNSGYNEQFF.

The chain has TRBV27 and TRBJ2-5; 15 bases map to TRBD2. The end of the DNA aligns better with TRBJ2-7, so the J call may be wrong. The CDR3 spans 17 residues. CDR1 is MNHEY, CDR2 SMNVEV, per germline (reference sequence). CDR3 sequence (DNA): TGTGCCAGCAGTTTATTACGGACTAGCGGGAGGGCCGACGAGCAGTACTTC. Protein product: CASSLLRTSGRADEQYF.

This chain links TRBV19 with TRBJ1-6, with 7 bases that match TRBD1. CDR3 length: 17 amino acids. Looked up from germline, CDR1 is LNHDA and CDR2 is SQIVND (reference sequence). Trimming at V came to 3 bases and at J to 9 bases, leaving 14 bases not matched to a gene. CDR3 amino acids: CASSIGLSTGAVSPLHF. The DNA of the CDR3 is TGTGCCAGTAGTATTGGTCTGAGTACAGGGGCGGTTTCACCCCTCCACTTT.

In this sample, this clone turned up once. The chain is built from TRBV5-1 and TRBJ2-3; TRBD2 might be the D (6 bases). This CDR3 region has 14 residues. Germline V lookup: CDR1 SGHRS, CDR2 YFSETQ. The V gene lost 4 bases and the J gene lost 4 bases, with 13 bases spanning the gap. The CDR3: CASSRDSASDTQYF. The CDR3 DNA is TGCGCCAGCAGCCGGGACTCTGCTTCAGATACGCAGTATTTT.

This chain uses TRBV11-2 with TRBJ2-1, with no clear D. Looked up from germline, CDR1 is SGHAT and CDR2 is FQNNGV. The CDR3 totals 16 residues. V lost 3 bases and J lost 1, with 13 bases in between. The CDR3 nucleotides read TGTGCCAGCAGCTTTCGCGCTGACTCTTCCTACAATGAGCAGTTCTTC. Its translation is CASSFRADSSYNEQFF.

The chain recombines TRBV7-6 with TRBJ1-1; TRBD1 matches 7 bases. The V gene end was trimmed by 5 bases and the J gene end by 4 bases; junction bases not matched to a gene: 7. CDR1 SGHVS and CDR2 FNYEAQ come from the germline V gene. The CDR3 totals 14 residues. In nucleotides, the CDR3 is TGTGCCAGCAGCCCACAGGGACAGAGCACTGAAGCTTTCTTT. Amino acids: CASSPQGQSTEAFF.

The chain joins TRBV13 to TRBJ2-7, with TRBD2 identical over 8 bases. V was clipped by 4 bases and J by 4 bases; unmatched bases: 21. The CDR3 is made up of 19 amino acids. Germline V gene lookup returns CDR1 PRHDT and CDR2 FYEKMQ (reference sequence). The DNA for the CDR3 is TGTGCCAGCAGCTCCAGGTCCGGGTTAGCGGGACCTGAAACTTACGAGCAGTACTTC. Translated, it gives CASSSRSGLAGPETYEQYF.

Only one count was recorded for this clone. This sequence joins TRBV7-3 and TRBJ2-7; 13 nucleotides align to TRBD2. The CDR3 is made up of 19 amino acids. Germline V CDR1 and CDR2: SGHTA, FQGTGA. V gave up 5 bases and J gave up 7 bases; unmatched junction bases: 20. Here the CDR3 reads CASSPTGTSGTGLSWEQYF. Here the CDR3 DNA reads TGTGCCAGCAGCCCTACCGGGACTAGCGGGACCGGGCTTTCGTGGGAGCAGTACTTC.

The V and J genes are TRBV4-1 and TRBJ2-3; TRBD2 aligns across 7 bases. Per the germline V gene, CDR1 is MGHRA and CDR2 is YSYEKL. The V segment lost 3 bases and the J segment 4 bases; nucleotides outside the gene matches: 16. The CDR3 totals 18 residues. DNA of the CDR3: TGCGCCAGCAGCCAGATGGTGATAGCTGAGGGAGGGGCAGATACGCAGTATTTT. Residues: CASSQMVIAEGGADTQYF.

V usage is TRBV4-1 and J usage is TRBJ2-7; 7 bases match TRBD1. With 2 bases clipped from V and 0 bases from J, the junction kept 7 bases outside the gene matches. CDR1 is MGHRA and CDR2 is YSYEKL in the germline V gene. The CDR3 totals 16 residues. CDR3 amino acids: CASSQLPRDSSYEQYF. CDR3 coding DNA: TGCGCCAGCAGCCAACTCCCCCGGGACAGCTCCTACGAGCAGTACTTC.

The chain uses TRBV29-1 and TRBJ1-2; TRBD1 matches 7 bases. Germline values: CDR1 SQVTM, CDR2 ANQGSEA. After removal of 6 bases from V and 8 bases from J, the junction contained 30 bases not matched to a gene. The CDR3 is 19 amino acids. The chain's CDR3 is CSVDPTGNWAGKGVFGYTF. The DNA for the CDR3 is TGCAGCGTGGATCCGACAGGGAACTGGGCCGGTAAGGGCGTTTTCGGCTACACCTTC.

The CDR3 coding sequence is TGTGCCAGCAGCCCGACAAACACCGGGGAGCTGTTTTTT. This encodes CASSPTNTGELFF. This chain links TRBV14 with TRBJ2-2; D not certain. The germline gives CDR1 SGHDN, CDR2 FVKESK. The length of the CDR3 is 13 residues. Trimming left V 4 bases short and J 2 bases short, with 5 bases between.

The chain recombines TRBV28 with TRBJ1-4; D possibly corresponds to TRBD1 (6 bases). V lost 3 bases and J lost 2, with 13 bases in between. Germline CDR1 and CDR2: MDHEN and SYDVKM. The CDR3 extends over 16 amino acids. CDR3 residues: CASSLTGGRTNEKLFF. The CDR3 DNA follows: TGTGCCAGCAGTTTGACCGGGGGGCGGACTAATGAAAAACTGTTTTTT. The entire variable domain, with the rest obtained from reference TRBV28 and TRBJ1-4, is as follows: DVKVTQSSRYLVKRTGEKVFLECVQDMDHENMFWYRQDPGLGLRLIYFSYDVKMKEKGDIPEGYSVSREKKERFSLILESASTNQTSMYLCASSLTGGRTNEKLFFGSGTQLSVL.

This chain uses TRBV7-5 with TRBJ2-3; the table's D gene call, TRBD1, was not cross checked with the DNA. TRBV7-5 is a pseudogene segment. This CDR3 spans 22 amino acids. For the CDR3, the DNA is TGTGCCAGAAGCTTATCTCGAAAGGTCAGGGGGCATACTACTTCCCCCACAGATACGCAGTATTTT. This gives the protein CARSLSRKVRGHTTSPTDTQYF.

This chain links TRBV25-1 with TRBJ2-2; D possibly corresponds to TRBD2 (6 bases). V was clipped by 5 bases and J by 3 bases, with 13 bases between them. The germline V gene encodes CDR1 MGHDK and CDR2 SYGVNS. The CDR3 length is 15 residues. The CDR3 coding sequence is TGTGCCAGCAGTCGCGTCGAGCGGGACACCGGGGAGCTGTTTTTT. This encodes CASSRVERDTGELFF. Full variable domain (missing parts from reference TRBV25-1 and TRBJ2-2): EADIYQTPRYLVIGTGKKITLECSQTMGHDKMYWYQQDPGMELHLIHYSYGVNSTEKGDLSSESTVSRIRTEHFPLTLESARPSHTSQYLCASSRVERDTGELFFGEGSRLTVL.

The CDR3 sequence is CASATGSQPQHF. CDR3 nucleotide sequence: TGTGCCAGCGCCACAGGGTCACAGCCCCAGCATTTT. The rearrangement links TRBV7-9 to TRBJ1-5, with a possible D match to TRBD1 (6 bases). V lost 8 bases and J lost 7, with 12 bases in between. There are 12 residues in the CDR3. Germline-derived CDR1 and CDR2 are SEHNR and FQNEAQ (reference sequence).